This passage covers 27 T cell receptor beta chains from one sample sequenced in a study of neurological immune-mediated disorders. Via MiXCR, TCRdb re-called the 5' RACE reads, giving one row per CDR3 protein. The sample consists of around 28,000 distinct CDR3 sequences, about 2.6% of them appearing once. Sequencing input: PBMCs. Receptors were obtained from a woman between 50 and 59 years old with multiple sclerosis.

This clonotype was picked up many times. V and J are TRBV10-2 and TRBJ2-3; either TRBD1 or TRBD2 may supply D (5 bases each). The CDR3 is 15 residues long. Trimming stripped 4 bases from V and 3 bases from J, with 14 bases between. The germline gives CDR1 WSHSY, CDR2 SAAADI. CDR3 nucleotide sequence: TGCGCCAGCAGTGCTCTGACGGGGCCGACAGATACGCAGTATTTT. It is translated as CASSALTGPTDTQYF.

Ten or more counts support this clonotype. The chain links TRBV7-2 to TRBJ2-2, with 9 bases matching TRBD2. Trimming took 4 bases from V and 3 from J; bases not matched to a gene: 9. Germline V gene sequence: CDR1 SGHTA, CDR2 FQGNSA. CDR3 size: 17 residues. The CDR3 DNA is TGTGCCAGCAGCTCCCTTAGCGGGAGTAGTTACACCGGGGAGCTGTTTTTT. It yields the protein CASSSLSGSSYTGELFF. Drawing the rest from reference TRBV7-2 and TRBJ2-2, the complete variable domain is GAGVSQSPSNKVTEKGKDVELRCDPISGHTALYWYRQSLGQGLEFLIYFQGNSAPDKSGLPSDRFSAERTGGSVSTLTIQRTQQEDSAVYLCASSSLSGSSYTGELFFGEGSRLTVL.

In this sample, this clonotype turned up a few times. This sequence may be a read error, since a much larger clone differs from it by one base. The rearrangement joins TRBV20-1 to TRBJ2-7; TRBD2 aligns across 11 bases. The CDR3 is made up of 13 amino acids. V lost 2 bases to trimming and J lost 7 bases; unmatched junction nucleotides: 4. CDR1 DFQATT and CDR2 SNEGSKA come from the germline V gene (reference sequence). CDR3 bases: TGCAGTGCTAGACTACTAGCGGGAGAAGAGCAGTACTTC. Amino acid sequence: CSARLLAGEEQYF.

The rearrangement joins TRBV7-2 to TRBJ2-5; D is perhaps TRBD1 or TRBD2 (5 bases each). The CDR3 has 14 amino acids. From germline, CDR1 is SGHTA and CDR2 FQGNSA. The V gene lost 4 bases and the J gene lost 0 bases, with 9 bases spanning the gap. The CDR3 here is CASSSWGNQETQYF. CDR3 DNA sequence: TGTGCCAGCAGCTCATGGGGGAACCAAGAGACCCAGTACTTC.

This clonotype was seen at least ten times. The CDR3 sequence is CASSLRTGGSQPQHF. CDR3 coding DNA: TGTGCCAGCAGTTTACGGACAGGGGGCAGTCAGCCCCAGCATTTT. V gene TRBV12-3 or TRBV12-4 combines with J gene TRBJ1-5; 11 bases line up with TRBD1. The ends lost 2 bases at V and 6 bases at J; junction bases unmatched: 3. The CDR3 is made up of 15 amino acids.

There are many counts of this clonotype. The chain employs TRBV5-1 and TRBJ2-5; a weak D match, TRBD1 (6 bases). The CDR3 has 16 residues. Germline V lookup: CDR1 SGHRS, CDR2 YFSETQ. Trimming stripped 4 bases from V and 0 bases from J, with 16 bases between. The CDR3 nucleotides read TGCGCCAGCAGCCTACAGGGTGGGCGCTACCAAGAGACCCAGTACTTC. Its translation: CASSLQGGRYQETQYF. The whole variable domain, filled in from reference TRBV5-1 and TRBJ2-5, reads KAGVTQTPRYLIKTRGQQVTLSCSPISGHRSVSWYQQTPGQGLQFLFEYFSETQRNKGNFPGRFSGRQFSNSRSEMNVSTLELGDSALYLCASSLQGGRYQETQYFGPGTRLLVL.

This clonotype appeared many times. This chain uses TRBV9 with TRBJ1-1, with 7 bases aligning to TRBD1. The V gene's germline CDR1 is SGDLS and CDR2 YYNGEE. The CDR3 contains 14 residues. V dropped 7 bases and J dropped 4; count of bases not matched to a gene: 10. CDR3 in DNA: TGTGCCAGCTCCCCAGGGGGGGGTGGCACTGAAGCTTTCTTT. Translated, it gives CASSPGGGGTEAFF.

In this sample, this clonotype turned up many times. V and J are TRBV18 and TRBJ1-1; D gene ambiguous. The CDR3 runs to 14 residues. V was clipped by 0 bases and J by 0 bases, with 5 bases between them. CDR1 is KGHSH, CDR2 LQKENI, per germline. The CDR3 sequence: CASSPPQMNTEAFF. CDR3 DNA: TGTGCCAGCTCACCACCTCAGATGAACACTGAAGCTTTCTTT.

This clonotype was seen at least ten times. The V gene is TRBV7-2, the J gene TRBJ2-2; D unclear. V lost 1 base, J lost 1 base, and 4 bases lay in between. The CDR3 is made up of 14 amino acids. CDR1 is SGHTA and CDR2 is FQGNSA in the germline V gene. DNA of the CDR3: TGTGCCAGCAGCTTAGGCCAGAACACCGGGGAGCTGTTTTTT. Its protein product is CASSLGQNTGELFF.

This clonotype is medium-sized. This chain uses TRBV10-2 with TRBJ2-3; tentatively, D is TRBD1 (6 bases). Trimming shortened V by 4 bases and J by 5 bases, and 10 bases separated the two germline ends. The CDR3 loop spans 13 amino acids. Germline assignment: CDR1 WSHSY and CDR2 SAAADI. In DNA, the CDR3 is TGCGCCAGCAGTGGGGACAAACGAGATACGCAGTATTTT. It yields the protein CASSGDKRDTQYF.

Comments on this clonotype: Relative to the germline gene, one junction end is altered; a read error may explain this. The chain couples TRBV7-2 to TRBJ1-5; the D is unclear. The CDR3 sequence is 14 residues long. The V gene's germline CDR1 is SGHTA and CDR2 FQGNSA. The CDR3 loop is CASSLAAGNQPQNF. As DNA, the CDR3 is TGTGCCAGCAGCTTAGCGGCAGGCAATCAGCCCCAGAATTTT.

There are many counts of this clonotype. This sequence joins TRBV7-8 and TRBJ1-6, with D tentatively TRBD1 (5 bases). The CDR3 consists of 13 residues. Germline values: CDR1 SGHVS, CDR2 FQNEAQ. V dropped 5 bases and J dropped 7 bases, with 9 bases sitting between them. The CDR3 is CASSPRGNSPLHF. The CDR3 DNA reads as TGTGCCAGCAGCCCGCGGGGGAATTCACCCCTCCACTTT.

About this clonotype: A much more abundant neighbour one base away suggests this may be a read error. No conserved phenylalanine or tryptophan is present at the end of the CDR3, so a read error is the likely explanation. No DNA is shown, since the ends of the CDR3 on it are uncertain; the CDR3 is the one TCRdb lists. J is TRBJ2-7 and V is TRBV21-1; the table's D call, TRBD1, was not checked against the DNA. TRBV21-1 is listed as a pseudogene. From its first to its last residue, the CDR3 has 12 amino acids. This chain's CDR3 is CASGQEYYEQYI.

Concerning this clonotype: A single base separates this from a much larger clone, so it may be a read error. The chain joins TRBV7-9 to TRBJ2-2; D is uncertain. The V and J ends lost 3 bases and 2 bases respectively, with 7 bases between them. CDR3 length: 14 amino acids. The germline CDR1 and CDR2 sequences are SEHNR and FQNEAQ (reference sequence). CDR3 nucleotides: TGTGCCAGCAGCTTCCAGATCAACACCGGGGAGCTGTTTTTT. Translated, it gives CASSFQINTGELFF.

This clonotype is deemed medium-sized (0.01 to 0.1%). The genes are TRBV6-5 and TRBJ1-4; D possibly corresponds to TRBD1 (5 bases). V was shortened by 0 bases and J by 11 bases, with 16 bases between the two germline ends. In germline, CDR1 is MNHEY, CDR2 SVGAGI. This CDR3 region has 15 residues. The CDR3 is CASSYSARVTGKLFF. The CDR3 coding sequence is TGTGCCAGCAGTTACTCAGCCAGGGTAACCGGGAAACTGTTTTTT.

The sample holds many counts of this clonotype. The chain combines TRBV5-1 with TRBJ1-1; 9 bases map to TRBD1. From germline, CDR1 is SGHRS and CDR2 YFSETQ. V lost 5 bases, J lost 3 bases, and 8 bases stayed unmatched. The CDR3 spans 15 residues. This chain's CDR3 is CASSPDRGPYTEAFF. CDR3 coding DNA: TGCGCCAGCAGTCCGGACAGGGGCCCTTACACTGAAGCTTTCTTT.

This clonotype has ten or more counts. V usage is TRBV5-1 and J usage is TRBJ1-1; 7 bases align to TRBD1. J lost 0 bases, V lost 3 bases, and 5 bases had no gene match. The CDR3 contains 15 residues. CDR1 and CDR2 from the germline V gene are SGHRS and YFSETQ. The CDR3 nucleotides read TGCGCCAGCAGCTCAGCCGGGACAGTGAACACTGAAGCTTTCTTT. Translation gives CASSSAGTVNTEAFF.

The table lists this clonotype with many counts. J is TRBJ2-5 and V is TRBV7-2, with 13 nucleotides matching TRBD2. The CDR3 contains 16 residues. The junction had 8 bases not matched to a gene; V was cut back by 2 bases and J by 8 bases. CDR1 SGHTA and CDR2 FQGNSA come from the germline V gene. CDR3 in DNA: TGTGCCAGCAGCTTAACTAGCGGGAGGGTACGGGGCACCCAGTACTTC. It encodes CASSLTSGRVRGTQYF. Full variable domain (missing parts from reference TRBV7-2 and TRBJ2-5): GAGVSQSPSNKVTEKGKDVELRCDPISGHTALYWYRQSLGQGLEFLIYFQGNSAPDKSGLPSDRFSAERTGGSVSTLTIQRTQQEDSAVYLCASSLTSGRVRGTQYFGPGTRLLVL.

The table lists this clonotype with many counts. The chain combines TRBV12-3 or TRBV12-4 with TRBJ2-5, with 10 bases fitting TRBD2. Trimming removed 4 bases from V and 4 bases from J; junction bases left unmatched: 9. The CDR3 contains 16 residues. The chain's CDR3 is CASSSSGAGGRETQYF. As DNA, the CDR3 is TGTGCCAGCAGTTCCTCAGGAGCGGGAGGGCGAGAGACCCAGTACTTC.

This clonotype was seen ten or more times. This CDR3 is CASRGHLNQPQHF. DNA of the CDR3: TGTGCCAGCAGGGGGCACCTCAATCAGCCCCAGCATTTT. This rearrangement joins TRBV2 to TRBJ1-5; D perhaps matches TRBD1 (5 bases). V was cut by 6 bases and J by 3 bases, with 9 bases left in between. The CDR3 consists of 13 residues. Germline values: CDR1 SNHLY, CDR2 FYNNEI.

This clonotype was counted only a few times. A much larger clone differs by one base, so this may be a read error. Without the conserved terminal phenylalanine or tryptophan, this CDR3 likely stems from a read error. CDR3 in DNA: TGCGCCAGCAGCTTGGTCCCTAGGGACACCTATGGCTACACCGTC. Translation: CASSLVPRDTYGYTV. The chain employs TRBV5-1 and TRBJ1-2, with a possible D match to TRBD1 (6 bases). Trimming shortened V by 0 bases and J by 4 bases, and 13 bases separated the two germline ends. This CDR3 spans 15 amino acids. Per the germline V gene, CDR1 is SGHRS and CDR2 is YFSETQ.

At least ten counts were recorded for this clonotype. This chain joins TRBV20-1 and TRBJ2-3; 9 positions agree with TRBD2. The CDR3 totals 16 residues. V dropped 3 bases and J dropped 2; count of bases not matched to a gene: 9. CDR1 DFQATT and CDR2 SNEGSKA come from the germline V gene (reference sequence). The CDR3 here is CSASSVAGAYTDTQYF. The CDR3 DNA sequence: TGCAGTGCTAGCTCCGTAGCGGGGGCGTACACAGATACGCAGTATTTT.

This clonotype appeared many times. The chain joins TRBV6-5 to TRBJ2-1; D is ambiguous. The CDR3 has 15 residues. V lost 5 bases and J 5 bases, leaving 16 bases between the germline ends. Germline-derived CDR1 and CDR2 are MNHEY and SVGAGI. CDR3 in DNA: TGTGCCAGCAGTACTTTCGGCAGTAGCCACAATGAGCAGTTCTTC. Amino acid sequence: CASSTFGSSHNEQFF.

This clonotype was found many times. The chain couples TRBV24-1 to TRBJ2-3, with TRBD1 identical over 7 bases. The trim removed 4 bases at V and 6 bases at J, leaving 6 bases unmatched. Germline loops: CDR1 KGHDR, CDR2 SFDVKD. CDR3 length: 14 residues. CDR3 bases: TGTGCCACCAGTGAGGTGACAGGGTTGGATACGCAGTATTTT. Protein sequence: CATSEVTGLDTQYF.

This clonotype appeared many times. V usage is TRBV11-2 and J usage is TRBJ2-2; 7 bases fit TRBD2. Germline V lookup: CDR1 SGHAT, CDR2 FQNNGV. Trimming took 3 bases from V and 0 from J; bases not matched to a gene: 13. The CDR3 contains 19 residues. The chain's CDR3 is CASSFPTLGGVANTGELFF. The CDR3 nucleotides are TGTGCCAGCAGCTTTCCGACCTTGGGGGGGGTCGCGAACACCGGGGAGCTGTTTTTT. The whole variable domain, remainder taken from reference TRBV11-2 and TRBJ2-2, is EAGVAQSPRYKIIEKRQSVAFWCNPISGHATLYWYQQILGQGPKLLIQFQNNGVVDDSQLPKDRFSAERLKGVDSTLKIQPAKLEDSAVYLCASSFPTLGGVANTGELFFGEGSRLTVL.

This clonotype was found a few times. The gene calls are TRBV27 and TRBJ2-3; D might be TRBD2 (6 bases). The V and J ends lost 6 bases and 4 bases respectively, with 26 bases between them. There are 18 residues in the CDR3. Germline CDR1 MNHEY, CDR2 SMNVEV (reference sequence). CDR3 sequence reads: CASSSRDLGLSSADTQYF. CDR3 DNA: TGTGCCAGCAGCTCTCGCGATTTGGGGTTGTCTAGCGCAGATACGCAGTATTTT.

This clonotype was counted many times. The rearrangement uses TRBV5-6 and TRBJ2-1; 8 bases agree with TRBD2. CDR1 and CDR2 (germline): SGHDT, YYEEEE. The CDR3 runs to 14 residues. Unmatched junction bases numbered 13, after V lost 2 bases and J lost 15 bases. This CDR3 is CASSLYSGSGMWFF. The CDR3 nucleotides read TGTGCCAGCAGCTTATATTCAGGTAGCGGGATGTGGTTCTTC.